Listed here are 9 T cell receptor beta chains from one sample, sequenced in a study of radiation and T cells in renal cell carcinoma. Using immunoSEQ multiplex PCR, the repertoire was profiled, and TCRdb retains in-frame clones only, with some absent. The table shows approximately 90,000 clones, with around four fifths occurring only once. Time point specified: blood 4 weeks post-SBRT, at nephrectomy. Treatment given: 15 Gy SBRT to primary tumor, nephrectomy 4 weeks later. The sample in question was blood, obtained from a patient whose treatment included radiotherapy and nephrectomy. The receptor source for this set is a man aged 50 or older with renal cell carcinoma.

This chain joins TRBV27 and TRBJ2-7; 7 positions agree with TRBD1. Germline loops: CDR1 MNHEY, CDR2 SMNVEV (reference sequence). This CDR3 comprises 15 residues. The V gene end was trimmed by 6 bases and the J gene end by 3 bases; junction bases not matched to a gene: 11. In nucleotides, the CDR3 is TGTGCCAGCAGCTTCACAGGGGTGTCTATCTACGAGCAGTACTTC. It yields the protein CASSFTGVSIYEQYF.

This clone is a singleton in its sample. V and J are TRBV10-3 and TRBJ2-1, with 13 bases lining up with TRBD2. This CDR3 has 16 residues. V was pared by 0 bases and J by 9 bases, with 5 bases of the junction left unmatched. Germline CDR1 ENHRY, CDR2 SYGVKD. The DNA of the CDR3 is TGTGCCATCAGTGAGTCAACTAGCGGGGGGGCCGGTGAGCAGTTCTTC. It yields the protein CAISESTSGGAGEQFF.

The chain links TRBV10-3 to TRBJ1-1, with TRBD1 as a possible D gene (5 bases). CDR1 is ENHRY, CDR2 SYGVKD, per germline. This CDR3 spans 16 amino acids. The ends were cut back, 3 bases at V and 4 bases at J, with 18 bases in the middle. The CDR3 nucleotides read TGTGCCATCAGTGAAGGTGCGGGGAAGGGGATCACTGAAGCTTTCTTT. Residues: CAISEGAGKGITEAFF.

This clone occurred once. This chain joins TRBV7-9 and TRBJ2-3, with no clear D. Looked up from germline, CDR1 is SEHNR and CDR2 is FQNEAQ (reference sequence). This CDR3 contains 16 residues. Trimming took 1 base from V and 1 from J, leaving 12 bases between them. The CDR3 DNA reads TGTGCCAGCAGCTTAGTTTTTAACCCGGGCACAGATACGCAGTATTTT. Its protein product is CASSLVFNPGTDTQYF.

The chain joins TRBV13 to TRBJ1-1; the match to TRBD1 covers 8 bases. V lost 6 bases and J lost 1; bases outside the gene matches: 4. Germline values: CDR1 PRHDT, CDR2 FYEKMQ (reference sequence). CDR3 length: 14 amino acids. CDR3 sequence (DNA): TGTGCCAGCAGTTTCGGACAGGGGAACACTGAAGCTTTCTTT. This gives the protein CASSFGQGNTEAFF. Full variable domain (rest looked up from reference TRBV13 and TRBJ1-1): AAGVIQSPRHLIKEKRETATLKCYPIPRHDTVYWYQQGPGQDPQFLISFYEKMQSDKGSIPDRFSAQQFSDYHSELNMSSLELGDSALYFCASSFGQGNTEAFFGQGTRLTVV.

J is TRBJ2-7 and V is TRBV7-2; D uncertain. From germline, CDR1 is SGHTA and CDR2 FQGNSA. This CDR3 is built from 15 residues. V lost 4 bases and J lost 0, with 13 bases in between. CDR3 bases: TGTGCCAGCAGCTGGGTCCTGGATAGCTCCTACGAGCAGTACTTC. This sequence encodes CASSWVLDSSYEQYF.

This sequence joins TRBV10-3 and TRBJ1-1; no reliable D call. Germline-derived CDR1 and CDR2 are ENHRY and SYGVKD. This CDR3 region has 16 residues. V gave up 2 bases and J gave up 1 base, with 14 bases separating them. In nucleotides, the CDR3 is TGTGCCATCAGTGAGATCGGTGGTGGGGAGAACACTGAAGCTTTCTTT. Translating it yields CAISEIGGGENTEAFF.

The chain is built from TRBV6-5 and TRBJ1-2, with a possible D match to TRBD1 (5 bases). The CDR3 length is 13 residues. Germline CDR1 and CDR2: MNHEY and SVGAGI. The V gene lost 6 bases and the J gene lost 11 bases, with 19 bases spanning the gap. The CDR3, as DNA: TGTGCCAGCAGCCCGGGACCGGCTCGGGGGTACACCTTC. Protein product: CASSPGPARGYTF.

The table lists this clone with a count of one. The chain has TRBV30 and TRBJ1-3, with D hard to call. CDR3 length: 14 amino acids. Germline V gene lookup returns CDR1 GTSNPN and CDR2 SVGIG (reference sequence). The V and J ends lost 4 bases and 4 bases respectively, with 14 bases between them. CDR3 region: CAWKRPATGNTIYF. CDR3 bases: TGTGCCTGGAAAAGGCCCGCGACGGGAAACACCATATATTTT.